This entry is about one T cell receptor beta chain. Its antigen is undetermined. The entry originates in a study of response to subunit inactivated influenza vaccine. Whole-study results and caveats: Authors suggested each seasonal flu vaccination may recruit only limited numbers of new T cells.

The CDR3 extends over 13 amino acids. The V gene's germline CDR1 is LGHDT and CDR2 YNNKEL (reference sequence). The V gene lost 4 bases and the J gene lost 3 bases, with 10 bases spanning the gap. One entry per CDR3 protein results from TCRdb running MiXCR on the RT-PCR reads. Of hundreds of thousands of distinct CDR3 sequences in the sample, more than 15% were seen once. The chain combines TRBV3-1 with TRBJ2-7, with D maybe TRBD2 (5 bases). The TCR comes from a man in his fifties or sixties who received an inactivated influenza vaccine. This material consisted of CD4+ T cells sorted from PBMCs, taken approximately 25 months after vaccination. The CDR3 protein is CASSPERIYEQYF. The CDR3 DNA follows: TGTGCCAGCAGCCCCGAGCGGATCTACGAGCAGTACTTC.